What follows are 3 T cell receptor beta chains derived from one specimen sequenced in a study of T cell repertoires in cytomegalovirus infection. TCRdb recomputed calls from the reads with MiXCR, one row per CDR3 protein. The data show 150,000 or so distinct CDR3 sequences, with approximately 5.9% seen just once and roughly 17% held by the top ten. The source material was PBMCs. Receptors originate from a human donor in good health (CMV status not recorded). Some clones in this sample may be carry-over from other donors' samples.

This clonotype was recorded at least ten times. For the CDR3, the DNA is TGTGCCAGCAGCTTTAGCGGGGGGCGGACAGATACGCAGTATTTT. It specifies CASSFSGGRTDTQYF. The chain recombines TRBV7-2 with TRBJ2-3, with 10 positions matching TRBD2. Germline V gives CDR1 SGHTA, CDR2 FQGNSA. The CDR3 length is 15 residues. J was trimmed by 3 bases and V by 3 bases; bases with no gene match: 3.

This clonotype has just a few counts. The rearrangement joins TRBV5-1 to TRBJ1-1; unclear D gene. The germline V and J ends were trimmed by 4 bases and 14 bases, with 24 bases remaining between them. The CDR3 is 14 residues long. Germline CDR1 is SGHRS and CDR2 is YFSETQ. CDR3 protein: CASSGEGSFRREFF. The CDR3 coding sequence is TGCGCCAGCAGCGGGGAAGGGAGCTTTCGACGGGAATTCTTT.

This clonotype was counted many times. The V and J genes are TRBV20-1 and TRBJ2-3; TRBD2 agrees at 9 bases. This CDR3 is 15 amino acids long. J gave up 6 bases and V 4 bases, and 11 bases lay outside the gene matches. Germline V gene lookup returns CDR1 DFQATT and CDR2 SNEGSKA (reference sequence). This chain's CDR3 is CSATSGTSYMDTQYF. The DNA of the CDR3 is TGCAGTGCTACTTCCGGGACTAGCTATATGGATACGCAGTATTTT.